These 10 T cell receptor beta chains originate from one sample sequenced in a study of vaccination effects on CD4 cells after COVID-19. Antigen-specific CD4+ T cells were expanded with viral peptide pools in the ViraFEST assay before sequencing. Subsequent to a culture period of about ten days, CD4+ T cells were isolated. Participants were given two doses of BNT162b2 or mRNA-1273 vaccine. Antigen specificity for these receptors is unknown. This table comes from immunoSEQ multiplex PCR, and its TCRdb copy is limited to in-frame clones, with some not included. The sample lists about 59,000 clones, around four fifths occurring once. This specimen consisted of CD4+ T cells from PBMCs cultured with HCoV-OC43 spike peptides, obtained after COVID-19 vaccination. The subset was: HCoV-OC43 spike overlapping peptide pool stimulation. The receptors come from a human donor who received a COVID-19 vaccine.

This clone was counted between two and nine times. The rearrangement links TRBV25-1 to TRBJ1-5, with D unclear. Germline V lookup: CDR1 MGHDK, CDR2 SYGVNS. Trimming shortened V by 4 bases and J by 7 bases, and 11 bases separated the two germline ends. The CDR3 is 13 amino acids. Here the CDR3 reads CASSGGVGQPQHF. CDR3 nucleotides: TGTGCCAGCAGTGGGGGAGTAGGACAGCCCCAGCATTTT.

This clone was counted once. The chain couples TRBV6-6 to TRBJ2-7; D perhaps matches TRBD1 (6 bases). Germline V lookup: CDR1 MNHNY, CDR2 SVGAGI (reference sequence). This CDR3 has 13 amino acids. The V end lost 8 bases, the J end lost 2 bases, and 13 bases lay between the germline ends. The CDR3 DNA reads TGTGCCAGCCGACGGGGACACCCCTACGAGCAGTACGTC. Protein: CASRRGHPYEQYV.

The rearrangement joins TRBV20-1 to TRBJ1-2; D is unresolved. Germline CDR1 and CDR2: DFQATT and SNEGSKA (reference sequence). The CDR3 length is 11 residues. V lost 6 bases and J lost 6, with 11 bases in between. The CDR3 DNA follows: TGCAGTGCGTACACCTTGCATGGCTACACCTTC. It yields the protein CSAYTLHGYTF.

The CDR3 DNA reads TGTGCCAGCAGCGAAACTGGAAACACCATATATTTT. Translated, it gives CASSETGNTIYF. This sequence joins TRBV5-4 and TRBJ1-3; D gene ambiguous. Trimming cost V 4 bases and J 2 bases, with 4 bases left between them. Germline V gene lookup returns CDR1 SGHNT and CDR2 YYREEE (reference sequence). The CDR3 length is 12 residues. Together with reference TRBV5-4 and TRBJ1-3, the CDR3 gives the full variable domain: ETGVTQSPTHLIKTRGQQVTLRCSSQSGHNTVSWYQQALGQGPQFIFQYYREEENGRGNFPPRFSGLQFPNYSSELNVNALELDDSALYLCASSETGNTIYFGEGSWLTVV.

The chain is built from TRBV28 and TRBJ1-4; TRBD1 agrees at 8 bases. Unmatched junction bases numbered 7, after V lost 8 bases and J lost 5 bases. Germline values: CDR1 MDHEN, CDR2 SYDVKM. The CDR3 is 14 residues long. The CDR3 nucleotides read TGTGCCAGCCTACAGGGGGGGAGGAATGAAAAACTGTTTTTT. It specifies CASLQGGRNEKLFF.

The CDR3 spells CASSTIIDGEQYV. In DNA, the CDR3 is TGTGCCAGCTCAACGATCATAGATGGCGAGCAGTACGTC. The chain employs TRBV18 and TRBJ2-7; D ambiguous. CDR1 is KGHSH, CDR2 LQKENI, per germline. There are 13 residues in the CDR3. V shed 5 bases and J shed 6 bases, with 14 bases lying between them.

The chain recombines TRBV24-1 with TRBJ2-1, with D unclear. The CDR3 runs 11 residues. Germline V lookup: CDR1 KGHDR, CDR2 SFDVKD. Trimming stripped 1 base from V and 10 bases from J, with 4 bases between. DNA of the CDR3: TGTGCCACCAGTGATTTTGGCGAGCAGTTCTTC. The encoded protein is CATSDFGEQFF.

V is TRBV28 and J is TRBJ1-1; D is uncertain. Germline V gives CDR1 MDHEN, CDR2 SYDVKM. V shed 3 bases and J shed 8 bases, with 7 bases lying between them. The CDR3 is made up of 11 amino acids. The CDR3 is CASSLGREAFF. CDR3 nucleotides: TGTGCCAGCAGTTTGGGGAGGGAAGCTTTCTTT.

The V and J genes are TRBV10-2 and TRBJ1-4; possibly TRBD1 for D (5 bases). The CDR3 contains 13 residues. V was shortened by 10 bases and J by 4 bases, with 13 bases between the two germline ends. Per the germline V gene, CDR1 is WSHSY and CDR2 is SAAADI. CDR3 nucleotide sequence: TGCGCCATCCGGGGGGATGGTAATGAAAAACTGTTTTTT. The encoded protein is CAIRGDGNEKLFF.

This chain's CDR3 is CASKANYGYTF. The CDR3 coding sequence is TGCGCCAGCAAAGCTAACTATGGCTACACCTTC. The genes are TRBV5-1 and TRBJ1-2; D uncertain. The CDR3 extends over 11 amino acids. The germline V gene encodes CDR1 SGHRS and CDR2 YFSETQ. The germline V and J ends were trimmed by 6 bases and 0 bases, with 3 bases remaining between them.